Shown below are 25 T cell receptor beta chains from a single sample sequenced in a study of blood T cells in healthy people across ages. The second PCR ran roughly 7 to 12 cycles with a sample-barcoded 5' primer and J-beta primers. In TCRdb, the 5' RACE reads were re-called with MiXCR into one record per CDR3 protein. The table records about 1.5 million distinct CDR3 sequences, 40% to 45% of them present only once. Sequences were obtained from blood. The receptors stem from a woman aged 18-29 years in good health.

V usage is TRBV4-3 and J usage is TRBJ2-6, with TRBD1 matching 7 bases. The germline V gene encodes CDR1 LGHNA and CDR2 YSLEER. CDR3 size: 19 residues. Losses at the gene ends were 4 bases for V and 3 bases for J; bases not matched to a gene: 15. The CDR3, as DNA: TGCGCCAGCAGCCGTGAAAGAGACAGGGCTACTTTTGGGGCCAACGTCCTGACTTTC. Translated: CASSRERDRATFGANVLTF.

There are a few counts of this clonotype. This chain links TRBV20-1 with TRBJ1-5, with unresolved D. The CDR3 length is 15 residues. CDR1 and CDR2 (germline): DFQATT, SNEGSKA (reference sequence). V was pared by 1 base and J by 4 bases, with 14 bases between. The CDR3 nucleotides read TGCAGTGCTAGAGTGGGAGGGAGGTTGAATCAGCCCCAGCATTTT. Its protein is CSARVGGRLNQPQHF.

V is TRBV20-1 and J is TRBJ2-3, with unresolved D. With 6 bases removed from V and 2 bases from J, the gap between germline ends came to 12 bases. The CDR3 is 13 amino acids. In germline, CDR1 is DFQATT, CDR2 SNEGSKA (reference sequence). CDR3 sequence reads: CSAKRSSTDTQYF. The CDR3 region has the DNA TGCAGTGCGAAACGGTCCTCCACAGATACGCAGTATTTT.

The rearrangement uses TRBV12-3 or TRBV12-4 and TRBJ2-1; tentative D call: TRBD2 (6 bases). CDR3 length equals 13 residues. V was pared by 7 bases and J by 5 bases, with 12 bases between. CDR3 DNA: TGTGCCAGCAACCGCCTAGCGAACAATGAGCAGTTCTTC. Its translation is CASNRLANNEQFF.

The sample holds a few counts of this clonotype. The chain carries TRBV7-8 and TRBJ2-4, with D possibly being TRBD1 (5 bases). Germline V lookup: CDR1 SGHVS, CDR2 FQNEAQ. V was clipped by 1 base and J by 0 bases, with 13 bases between them. The CDR3 is 17 amino acids. CDR3 sequence (DNA): TGTGCCAGCAGCTTAGGGGTTTCCAGGGCAGCCAAAAACATTCAGTACTTC. Amino acids: CASSLGVSRAAKNIQYF.

The rearrangement uses TRBV3-1 and TRBJ1-1; perhaps TRBD1 as D (6 bases). Germline lookup yields CDR1 LGHDT and CDR2 YNNKEL (reference sequence). The CDR3 runs 15 residues. Between the trimmed V and J ends, which lost 2 bases and 0 bases, there was a span of 10 bases. Here the CDR3 reads CASSQFGTLNTEAFF. CDR3 DNA sequence: TGTGCCAGCAGCCAATTCGGGACACTGAACACTGAAGCTTTCTTT. The complete variable domain, with remaining parts taken from reference TRBV3-1 and TRBJ1-1, reads DTAVSQTPKYLVTQMGNDKSIKCEQNLGHDTMYWYKQDSKKFLKIMFSYNNKELIINETVPNRFSPKSPDKAHLNLHINSLELGDSAVYFCASSQFGTLNTEAFFGQGTRLTVV.

This chain links TRBV29-1 with TRBJ2-6, with D unresolved. Trimming cost V 2 bases and J 2 bases, with 7 bases left between them. Germline V gene data show CDR1 as SQVTM and CDR2 as ANQGSEA. The CDR3 runs to 14 residues. The CDR3 nucleotides read TGCAGCGTTGAATTACCTGCTGGGGCCAACGTCCTGACTTTC. It specifies CSVELPAGANVLTF.

The gene calls are TRBV6-6 and TRBJ2-7, with a possible D match to TRBD2 (6 bases). This CDR3 has 13 amino acids. Germline values: CDR1 MNHNY, CDR2 SVGAGI (reference sequence). The V end lost 0 bases, the J end lost 6 bases, and 9 bases lay between the germline ends. As DNA, the CDR3 is TGTGCCAGCAGTTACTCCGGGGGTATCGAGCAGTACTTC. It codes for CASSYSGGIEQYF.

J is TRBJ2-6 and V is TRBV20-1; perhaps TRBD1 as D (6 bases). This CDR3 comprises 15 residues. V dropped 3 bases and J dropped 0 bases, with 9 bases sitting between them. Germline-derived CDR1 and CDR2 are DFQATT and SNEGSKA (reference sequence). CDR3 loop: CSARDSYSGANVLTF. For the CDR3, the DNA is TGCAGTGCTAGGGACAGCTACTCTGGGGCCAACGTCCTGACTTTC.

This clonotype has a handful of counts. The chain has TRBV7-3 and TRBJ1-1; 7 bases agree with TRBD1. The CDR3 runs 16 residues. The germline V gene encodes CDR1 SGHTA and CDR2 FQGTGA. V shed 4 bases and J 0 bases; nucleotides not matched to a gene: 8. The CDR3 here is CASSSVGGRMNTEAFF. CDR3 bases: TGTGCCAGCAGCTCAGTAGGGGGCCGGATGAACACTGAAGCTTTCTTT. Full variable domain (remainder filled in from reference TRBV7-3 and TRBJ1-1): GAGVSQTPSNKVTEKGKYVELRCDPISGHTALYWYRQSLGQGPEFLIYFQGTGAADDSGLPNDRFFAVRPEGSVSTLKIQRTERGDSAVYLCASSSVGGRMNTEAFFGQGTRLTVV.

This clonotype was counted ten times or more. The V gene is TRBV12-3 or TRBV12-4, the J gene TRBJ2-4, with D perhaps matching TRBD1 (6 bases). V lost 8 bases and J 8 bases, leaving 16 bases between the germline ends. The CDR3 is made up of 13 amino acids. CDR3 sequence reads: CASGNREGDIQYF. The CDR3 region has the DNA TGTGCCAGCGGCAACAGGGAAGGGGACATTCAGTACTTC.

The chain recombines TRBV27 with TRBJ2-5; D remains unclear. The CDR3 contains 14 residues. V gave up 0 bases and J gave up 7 bases, with 12 bases separating them. The germline gives CDR1 MNHEY, CDR2 SMNVEV (reference sequence). The CDR3 DNA is TGTGCCAGCAGTTTATCGCGCCTAGGTGGGACCCAGTACTTC. This gives the protein CASSLSRLGGTQYF.

In this sample, this clonotype turned up a few times. The chain recombines TRBV7-9 with TRBJ2-7; the match to TRBD1 covers 9 bases. Germline loops: CDR1 SEHNR, CDR2 FQNEAQ (reference sequence). Unmatched junction bases numbered 7, after V lost 6 bases and J lost 4 bases. This CDR3 is 14 amino acids long. The CDR3 nucleotides are TGTGCCAGCAGTACTACAGGGGGCGGTTACGAGCAGTACTTC. This sequence encodes CASSTTGGGYEQYF. The full variable domain, completed using reference TRBV7-9 and TRBJ2-7, is DTGVSQNPRHKITKRGQNVTFRCDPISEHNRLYWYRQTLGQGPEFLTYFQNEAQLEKSRLLSDRFSAERPKGSFSTLEIQRTEQGDSAMYLCASSTTGGGYEQYFGPGTRLTVT.

This clonotype occurred a few times. This sequence joins TRBV7-2 and TRBJ2-7; 9 bases agree with TRBD2. J lost 2 bases, V lost 2 bases, and 13 bases had no gene match. There are 18 residues in the CDR3. CDR1 is SGHTA and CDR2 is FQGNSA in the germline V gene. CDR3: CASSLKWLAGAMTYEQYF. The DNA for the CDR3 is TGTGCCAGCAGCTTAAAATGGTTAGCGGGAGCCATGACCTACGAGCAGTACTTC.

Only a few counts were recorded for this clonotype. This chain uses TRBV29-1 with TRBJ2-5, with D possibly matching TRBD1 (5 bases). In germline, CDR1 is SQVTM, CDR2 ANQGSEA. The CDR3 consists of 14 residues. V was clipped by 7 bases and J by 3 bases, with 18 bases between them. CDR3 region: CSADLGQAKETQYF. The CDR3 DNA reads TGCAGCGCCGACCTGGGGCAGGCAAAAGAGACCCAGTACTTC.

This clonotype was counted between two and nine times. The V and J genes are TRBV20-1 and TRBJ2-5; D call uncertain. Germline CDR1 reads DFQATT; CDR2 reads SNEGSKA (reference sequence). The length of the CDR3 is 13 residues. V was trimmed by 1 base and J by 11 bases, leaving 17 bases between them. The CDR3 coding sequence is TGCAGTGCTAGAGCAAACTACCGGAATGAGCAGTACTTC. Translating gives CSARANYRNEQYF.

This clonotype turned up a few times. The rearrangement uses TRBV28 and TRBJ2-7; TRBD2 agrees at 11 bases. The CDR3 is 16 amino acids. V was pared by 1 base and J by 4 bases, with 6 bases of the junction left unmatched. CDR1 MDHEN and CDR2 SYDVKM come from the germline V gene. The CDR3: CASSLSRLAGPYEQYF. The CDR3, as DNA: TGTGCCAGCAGTTTATCCCGACTAGCGGGACCGTACGAGCAGTACTTC.

Details on this clonotype: With a much larger clone just one base away, this may be a read error. This chain's CDR3 is CASSSHNQPQHF. Written as DNA, the CDR3 is TGTGCCAGCAGTTCCCACAATCAGCCCCAGCATTTT. This chain uses TRBV12-3 or TRBV12-4 with TRBJ1-5; D unclear. The CDR3 covers 12 residues. V was clipped by 4 bases and J by 3 bases, with 4 bases between them.

The chain uses TRBV7-9 and TRBJ1-1; 8 nucleotides align to TRBD1. This CDR3 has 16 amino acids. In germline, CDR1 is SEHNR, CDR2 FQNEAQ (reference sequence). Losses at the gene ends were 5 bases for V and 0 bases for J; bases not matched to a gene: 8. In DNA, the CDR3 is TGTGCCAGCAGCGGAAGCAGGGGGCTGTTGAACACTGAAGCTTTCTTT. Translating it yields CASSGSRGLLNTEAFF.

This clonotype was seen a handful of times. The chain is built from TRBV15 and TRBJ2-3; D tentatively reads TRBD1 or TRBD2 (5 bases each). In germline, CDR1 is LNHNV, CDR2 YYDKDF (reference sequence). V shed 0 bases and J shed 2 bases, with 12 bases lying between them. The CDR3 sequence is 16 residues long. Here the CDR3 DNA reads TGTGCCACCAGCAGAGAGAGGGGAAAAATCACAGATACGCAGTATTTT. This sequence encodes CATSRERGKITDTQYF.

V gene TRBV10-2 combines with J gene TRBJ2-3; TRBD2 aligns across 16 bases. Losses at the gene ends were 6 bases for V and 1 base for J; bases not matched to a gene: 7. CDR3 length equals 18 residues. Germline-derived CDR1 and CDR2 are WSHSY and SAAADI. The CDR3 reads CASRGGLAGGRGTDTQYF. Written as DNA, the CDR3 is TGCGCCAGCAGAGGGGGACTAGCGGGGGGGCGTGGCACAGATACGCAGTATTTT.

This clonotype was found a few times. The chain links TRBV25-1 to TRBJ2-6; D is tentatively TRBD1 or TRBD2 (7 bases each). Germline V gene lookup returns CDR1 MGHDK and CDR2 SYGVNS. The CDR3 is 17 residues long. Trimming left V 3 bases short and J 4 bases short, with 16 bases between. CDR3 nucleotides: TGTGCCAGCAGTGACAGGGGGGGAAGGTACGGGGCCAACGTCCTGACTTTC. It specifies CASSDRGGRYGANVLTF. Together with reference TRBV25-1 and TRBJ2-6, the CDR3 gives the full variable domain: EADIYQTPRYLVIGTGKKITLECSQTMGHDKMYWYQQDPGMELHLIHYSYGVNSTEKGDLSSESTVSRIRTEHFPLTLESARPSHTSQYLCASSDRGGRYGANVLTFGAGSRLTVL.

V gene TRBV6-6 combines with J gene TRBJ1-4; D is undetermined. The CDR3 extends over 16 amino acids. Trimming stripped 6 bases from V and 0 bases from J, with 14 bases between. Germline V gene sequence: CDR1 MNHNY, CDR2 SVGAGI (reference sequence). CDR3 coding DNA: TGTGCCAGCAGCCAAGGGCAGCCCGCAACTAATGAAAAACTGTTTTTT. As protein: CASSQGQPATNEKLFF.

The chain uses TRBV5-1 and TRBJ2-3, with 7 bases identical to TRBD2. The J segment lost 1 base and the V segment lost 4 bases, leaving 6 bases of the junction unmatched. The CDR3 contains 15 residues. The germline gives CDR1 SGHRS, CDR2 YFSETQ. CDR3 coding DNA: TGCGCCAGCAGCATGCCCAGCGGGGGCACAGATACGCAGTATTTT. Protein product: CASSMPSGGTDTQYF.

The genes are TRBV20-1 and TRBJ2-2, with D unresolved. The CDR3 runs to 16 residues. Looked up from germline, CDR1 is DFQATT and CDR2 is SNEGSKA (reference sequence). Between the trimmed V and J ends, which lost 0 bases and 2 bases, there was a span of 13 bases. The CDR3 sequence: CSARDSNGYNTGELFF. In DNA, the CDR3 is TGCAGTGCTAGAGATTCTAACGGGTACAACACCGGGGAGCTGTTTTTT.